Each of the 20 T cell receptor beta chains below was sequenced from the same sample in a study of blood T cells in healthy people across ages. The use of a sample-barcoded 5' primer and a J-beta primer mix characterized a second PCR of about 7 to 12 cycles. TCRdb independently ran MiXCR on the 5' RACE reads; one entry per CDR3 protein. Of about 1,400,000 distinct CDR3 sequences listed, approximately 59% are singletons. Sequencing was carried out using blood. These receptors were collected from a man aged 18 to 29 in good health.

The chain uses TRBV9 and TRBJ2-3; the match to TRBD1 covers 10 bases. Trimming at V came to 4 bases and at J to 2 bases, leaving 7 bases not matched to a gene. Germline V gene sequence: CDR1 SGDLS, CDR2 YYNGEE. This CDR3 contains 16 residues. DNA of the CDR3: TGTGCCAGCAGCCTTAAGACAGGGGGCTTCACAGATACGCAGTATTTT. This gives the protein CASSLKTGGFTDTQYF.

This clonotype was seen just once. This chain links TRBV11-2 with TRBJ2-1; D may be TRBD1 or TRBD2 (5 bases each). CDR1 is SGHAT, CDR2 FQNNGV, per germline. This CDR3 has 17 amino acids. Trimming shortened V by 5 bases and J by 3 bases, and 20 bases separated the two germline ends. The DNA for the CDR3 is TGTGCCAGCAGCCACGGGACGATCCCGGCTATCTACAATGAGCAGTTCTTC. Protein sequence: CASSHGTIPAIYNEQFF.

The rearrangement joins TRBV12-3 or TRBV12-4 to TRBJ1-2; possible D gene TRBD1, 5 bases. V was clipped by 5 bases and J by 5 bases, with 18 bases between them. The CDR3 is 15 residues long. The CDR3 sequence is CASSPPNGGVYGYTF. The CDR3 nucleotides read TGTGCCAGCAGTCCCCCCAACGGGGGGGTATATGGCTACACCTTC.

This clonotype has only one observation. The CDR3 coding sequence is TGCGCCAGCAGCCAGGAGGACAGGGAAGGGGACGAGCAGTACTTC. This gives the protein CASSQEDREGDEQYF. The J gene is TRBJ2-5, the V gene TRBV4-3, with 8 nucleotides matching TRBD1. The J call may be mistaken, given a closer DNA end match to TRBJ2-7. Germline CDR1 and CDR2: LGHNA and YSLEER. CDR3 length equals 15 residues.

The chain carries TRBV7-9 and TRBJ2-3, with D possibly TRBD2 on 5 matching bases. V was pared by 2 bases and J by 1 base, with 16 bases between. The germline V gene has CDR1 SEHNR and CDR2 FQNEAQ (reference sequence). The CDR3 is made up of 17 amino acids. The CDR3 is CASSLIQRTDRTDTQYF. CDR3 bases: TGTGCCAGCAGCTTAATCCAGCGGACCGACCGCACAGATACGCAGTATTTT.

With regard to this clonotype: A read error may explain this, as a much larger clone is one base away. The rearrangement uses TRBV27 and TRBJ2-7, with a possible D match to TRBD1 (6 bases). CDR1 and CDR2 from the germline V gene are MNHEY and SMNVEV (reference sequence). The CDR3 is 13 amino acids. Trimming cost V 3 bases and J 4 bases, with 10 bases left between them. CDR3 amino acids: CASSFARGYEQYF. CDR3 coding DNA: TGTGCCAGCAGTTTTGCCAGGGGTTACGAGCAGTACTTC.

The chain couples TRBV20-1 to TRBJ2-1, with a tentative D call TRBD2 (7 bases). The CDR3 spans 11 residues. The V and J ends lost 3 bases and 11 bases respectively, with 11 bases between them. Germline-derived CDR1 and CDR2 are DFQATT and SNEGSKA (reference sequence). DNA of the CDR3: TGCAGTGCTAGTAGGGGGGGCCAGCAGTTCTTC. Amino acids: CSASRGGQQFF.

The gene calls are TRBV3-1 and TRBJ2-7, with D maybe TRBD1 (5 bases). CDR3 length: 14 residues. Germline V gene data show CDR1 as LGHDT and CDR2 as YNNKEL (reference sequence). Trimming cost V 1 base and J 10 bases, with 17 bases left between them. This chain's CDR3 is CASSQVGPVMAQYF. The CDR3 nucleotides read TGTGCCAGCAGCCAAGTGGGGCCGGTCATGGCCCAGTACTTC.

With respect to this clonotype: The junction differs from germline at one of its ends, possibly a read error. V gene TRBV29-1 combines with J gene TRBJ1-4; tentatively, D is TRBD1 (5 bases). This CDR3 has 13 residues. Germline CDR1 and CDR2: SQVTM and ANQGSEA. CDR3 coding DNA: TGCAGCGTTGTTCGGGGGAGTAATGAAAGACTGTTTTTT. The encoded protein is CSVVRGSNERLFF.

This clonotype occurred a few times. V usage is TRBV5-1 and J usage is TRBJ2-7, with 7 bases lining up with TRBD1. This CDR3 is 16 amino acids long. Germline-derived CDR1 and CDR2 are SGHRS and YFSETQ. The ends lost 6 bases at V and 0 bases at J; junction bases unmatched: 12. Here the CDR3 DNA reads TGCGCCAGCACTCCAAAGTCGACAGGGAGCTCCTACGAGCAGTACTTC. This codes for CASTPKSTGSSYEQYF.

Remarks on this clonotype: One end of the junction does not line up with germline, which may come from a read error. The rearrangement uses TRBV5-1 and TRBJ2-5; perhaps D is TRBD1 or TRBD2 (5 bases each). The end of the DNA aligns better with TRBJ2-7, so the J call may be wrong. Germline-derived CDR1 and CDR2 are SGHRS and YFSETQ. CDR3 length equals 14 residues. For the CDR3, the DNA is TGCACCAGTCTTCCGGGACCCCTTCGGGACGAGCAGTACTTC. This sequence encodes CTSLPGPLRDEQYF.

The chain joins TRBV4-2 to TRBJ1-6; D is unclear. CDR1 and CDR2 (germline): LGHNA, YNFKEQ. This CDR3 comprises 15 residues. The germline V and J ends were trimmed by 8 bases and 7 bases, with 18 bases remaining between them. The chain's CDR3 is CASRTGPLENSPLHF. The CDR3 bases are TGTGCCAGCCGTACCGGACCGCTCGAGAATTCACCCCTCCACTTT.

This sequence joins TRBV7-2 and TRBJ2-7; 9 bases agree with TRBD1. Germline CDR1 is SGHTA and CDR2 is FQGNSA. The CDR3 sequence is 16 residues long. The V and J ends lost 4 bases and 4 bases, in that order; junction bases with no gene match: 11. The CDR3 coding sequence is TGTGCCAGCAGCTCATCGCCGGGACAGGGCCTATACGAGCAGTACTTC. Translated, it gives CASSSSPGQGLYEQYF. The full variable domain, with the rest looked up from reference TRBV7-2 and TRBJ2-7, is GAGVSQSPSNKVTEKGKDVELRCDPISGHTALYWYRQSLGQGLEFLIYFQGNSAPDKSGLPSDRFSAERTGGSVSTLTIQRTQQEDSAVYLCASSSSPGQGLYEQYFGPGTRLTVT.

The chain carries TRBV20-1 and TRBJ2-5, with TRBD2 identical over 7 bases. The trim removed 5 bases at V and 5 bases at J, leaving 17 bases unmatched. CDR1 DFQATT and CDR2 SNEGSKA come from the germline V gene (reference sequence). The CDR3 is 16 residues long. The DNA of the CDR3 is TGCAGTGCTTCGGACTCCTCGGGAGGTTTTAGGGAGACCCAGTACTTC. Its translation is CSASDSSGGFRETQYF.

This sequence joins TRBV9 and TRBJ2-6; no clear D. V lost 4 bases and J lost 7, with 12 bases in between. Germline lookup yields CDR1 SGDLS and CDR2 YYNGEE. CDR3 length: 14 amino acids. In nucleotides, the CDR3 is TGTGCCAGCAGCAGATCCCAAGGAGCCAACGTCCTGACTTTC. It is translated as CASSRSQGANVLTF.

This clonotype turned up a few times. V usage is TRBV27 and J usage is TRBJ2-5; 12 bases align to TRBD1. This CDR3 is 16 amino acids long. Germline trimming cut 5 bases from V and 5 bases from J; bases unmatched to any gene: 9. Germline CDR1 MNHEY, CDR2 SMNVEV (reference sequence). The CDR3: CASSHPGQGAIETQYF. CDR3 coding DNA: TGTGCCAGCAGTCACCCGGGACAGGGGGCGATTGAGACCCAGTACTTC.

The chain has TRBV20-1 and TRBJ2-7, with 7 bases aligning to TRBD1. With V trimmed by 6 bases and J by 0 bases, 8 bases remained unmatched. Per germline, CDR1 DFQATT and CDR2 SNEGSKA (reference sequence). This CDR3 is 14 amino acids long. The CDR3 coding sequence is TGCAGTGCCCTCCCGGACAGGAGCTCCTACGAGCAGTACTTC. Its protein product is CSALPDRSSYEQYF.

This clonotype was seen just once. The genes are TRBV12-3 or TRBV12-4 and TRBJ2-2; D is undetermined. Between the trimmed V and J ends, which lost 2 bases and 2 bases, there was a span of 9 bases. This CDR3 has 15 residues. The CDR3: CASSLKDPNTGELFF. The CDR3 region has the DNA TGTGCCAGCAGTTTAAAGGACCCAAACACCGGGGAGCTGTTTTTT.

This clonotype appeared once. The CDR3 bases are TGTGCCAGCAGTTACAAGGAAGCGGCAGGACTGAACACTGAAGCTTTCTTT. It translates to CASSYKEAAGLNTEAFF. The chain has TRBV6-5 and TRBJ1-1; D gene uncertain. V gave up 2 bases and J gave up 0 bases, with 16 bases separating them. The CDR3 totals 17 residues. Germline V gene lookup returns CDR1 MNHEY and CDR2 SVGAGI.

This sequence joins TRBV4-1 and TRBJ1-2; TRBD1 is a possible D gene (5 bases). This CDR3 has 14 amino acids. The germline gives CDR1 MGHRA, CDR2 YSYEKL. Between the trimmed V and J ends, which lost 3 bases and 4 bases, there was a span of 12 bases. CDR3 DNA sequence: TGCGCCAGCAGCCACTTGGGACGGAGCTATGGCTACACCTTC. Its translation: CASSHLGRSYGYTF.